The sequence of this T cell receptor (beta chain) was determined in a study of early T cells in non-severe SARS-CoV-2 infection. Study in general: Sequenced bulk RNA came from whole blood that was unsorted, and chains were unpaired.

TCRdb redid the calling of the 5' RACE reads with MiXCR, one entry per CDR3 protein. The top ten hold 20% to 25% of the sample, which has approximately 120,000 distinct CDR3 sequences, about 15% seen once. The V gene lost 1 base and the J gene lost 1 base, with 12 bases spanning the gap. CDR3 length: 16 amino acids. Input material: whole blood. The chain couples TRBV12-3 or TRBV12-4 to TRBJ2-3; no definite D call. The sequence was obtained from an adult who was a healthcare worker with PCR-confirmed SARS-CoV-2 infection or an uninfected control (not recorded which). This chain's CDR3 is CASSLVLSLGTDTQYF. The CDR3 DNA reads as TGTGCCAGCAGTTTAGTTCTTTCTCTTGGCACAGATACGCAGTATTTT.